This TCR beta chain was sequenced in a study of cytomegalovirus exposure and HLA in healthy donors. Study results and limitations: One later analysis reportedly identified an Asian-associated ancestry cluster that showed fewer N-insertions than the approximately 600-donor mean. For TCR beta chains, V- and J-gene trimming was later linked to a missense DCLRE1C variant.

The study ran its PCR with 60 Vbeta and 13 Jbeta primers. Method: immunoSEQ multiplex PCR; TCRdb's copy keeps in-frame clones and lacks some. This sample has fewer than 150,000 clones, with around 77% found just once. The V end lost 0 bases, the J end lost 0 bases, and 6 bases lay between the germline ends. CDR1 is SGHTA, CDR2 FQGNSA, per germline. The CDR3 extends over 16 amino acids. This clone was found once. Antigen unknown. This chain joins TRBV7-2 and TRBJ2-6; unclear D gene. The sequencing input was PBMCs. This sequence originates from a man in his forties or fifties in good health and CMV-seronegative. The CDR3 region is CASSLASGSGANVLTF. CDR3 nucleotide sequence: TGTGCCAGCAGCTTAGCCTCGGGCTCTGGGGCCAACGTCCTGACTTTC. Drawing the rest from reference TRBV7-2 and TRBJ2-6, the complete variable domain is GAGVSQSPSNKVTEKGKDVELRCDPISGHTALYWYRQSLGQGLEFLIYFQGNSAPDKSGLPSDRFSAERTGGSVSTLTIQRTQQEDSAVYLCASSLASGSGANVLTFGAGSRLTVL.